This T cell receptor (beta chain) was found in a study of shared clonotypes between healthy human individuals. Donors comprised healthy HIV-negative adults lacking recent acute infections or vaccinations. As originally analysed: Filtering differed, since immunoSEQ gave only junction sequences and no quality scores. The protocol was immunoSEQ multiplex PCR, while the TCRdb copy is restricted to in-frame clones and leaves out a portion. The V and J calls and clone size come from that table; D and trimming were worked out from the DNA. The sample has about 500,000 clones; 77% are singletons. The receptor was isolated from a woman aged 40 to 49 in good health. Some clones in this sample may be carry-over from other donors' samples. Sequenced input: PBMCs.

DNA for the CDR3: TGCGCCAGCAGCTTCTCCATGGATACGCAGTATTTT. Its translation: CASSFSMDTQYF. The chain couples TRBV5-1 to TRBJ2-3; D unresolved. The CDR3 sequence is 12 residues long. In germline, CDR1 is SGHRS, CDR2 YFSETQ. V gave up 2 bases and J gave up 6 bases, with 7 bases separating them.